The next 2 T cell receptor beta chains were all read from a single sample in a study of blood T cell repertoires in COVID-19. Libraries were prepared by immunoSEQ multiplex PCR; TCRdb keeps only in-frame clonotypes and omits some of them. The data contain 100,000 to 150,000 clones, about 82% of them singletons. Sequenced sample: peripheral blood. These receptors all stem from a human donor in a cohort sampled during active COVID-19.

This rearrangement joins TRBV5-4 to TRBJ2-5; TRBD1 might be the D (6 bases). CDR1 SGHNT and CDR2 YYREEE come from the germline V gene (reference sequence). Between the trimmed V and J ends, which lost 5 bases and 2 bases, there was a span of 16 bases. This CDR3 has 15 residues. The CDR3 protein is CASRDPLGGQETQYF. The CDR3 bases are TGTGCCAGCAGGGACCCCTTAGGGGGACAAGAGACCCAGTACTTC.

DNA for the CDR3: TGTGCCAGCAGCTTGGACGGAGACTACTACAATGAGCAGTTCTTC. Translation gives CASSLDGDYYNEQFF. The V gene is TRBV5-6, the J gene TRBJ2-1, with D possibly TRBD2 on 5 matching bases. The germline CDR1 and CDR2 sequences are SGHDT and YYEEEE. V lost 0 bases, J lost 3 bases, and 10 bases lay in between. The CDR3 has 15 residues.